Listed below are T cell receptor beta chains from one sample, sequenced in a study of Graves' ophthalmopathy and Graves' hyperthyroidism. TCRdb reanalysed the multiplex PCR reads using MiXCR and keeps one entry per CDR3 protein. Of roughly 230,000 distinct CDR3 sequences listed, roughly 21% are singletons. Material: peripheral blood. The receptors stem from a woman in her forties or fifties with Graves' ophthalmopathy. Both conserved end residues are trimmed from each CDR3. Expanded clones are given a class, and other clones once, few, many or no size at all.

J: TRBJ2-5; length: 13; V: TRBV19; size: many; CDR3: ASRTPGQGGETQY
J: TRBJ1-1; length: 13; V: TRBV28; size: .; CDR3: ASSPLRSMNTEAF
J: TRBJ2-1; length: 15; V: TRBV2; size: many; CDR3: ASKPGLSGATYNEQF
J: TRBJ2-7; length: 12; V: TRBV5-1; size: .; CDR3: ASSMGQGAGEQY
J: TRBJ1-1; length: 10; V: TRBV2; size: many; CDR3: ASSEGEARAF
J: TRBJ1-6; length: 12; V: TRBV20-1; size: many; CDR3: SARDYRGNSPLH
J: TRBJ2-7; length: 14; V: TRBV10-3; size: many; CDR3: ASSVSTSGSSYEQY
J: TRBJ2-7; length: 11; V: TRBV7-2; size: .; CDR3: ASSLVGVGEQY
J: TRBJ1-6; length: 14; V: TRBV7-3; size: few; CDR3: ASSAGTGLDNSPLH
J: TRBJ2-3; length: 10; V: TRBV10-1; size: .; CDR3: ASSESGGAQY
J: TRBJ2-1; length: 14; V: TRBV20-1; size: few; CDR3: SATETSGSSYNEQF
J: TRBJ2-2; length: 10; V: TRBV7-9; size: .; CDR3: ASSSASGELF
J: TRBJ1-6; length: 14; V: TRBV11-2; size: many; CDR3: ATTGGMSSYNSPLH
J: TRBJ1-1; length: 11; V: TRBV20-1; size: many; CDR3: SAHRGTNTEAF
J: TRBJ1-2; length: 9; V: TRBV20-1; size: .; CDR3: SARDTRGYT
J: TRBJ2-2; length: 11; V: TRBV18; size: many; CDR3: ASSPRRDGELF
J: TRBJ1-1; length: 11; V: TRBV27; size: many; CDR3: ASTGGKNTEAF
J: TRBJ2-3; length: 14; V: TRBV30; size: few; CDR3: AWSRTAGGGSDTQY
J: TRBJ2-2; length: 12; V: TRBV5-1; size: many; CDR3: ASKDTANTGELF
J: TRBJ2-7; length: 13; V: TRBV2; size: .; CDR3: ASREASGTEHEQY
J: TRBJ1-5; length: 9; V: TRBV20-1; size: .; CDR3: SARGDGPQH
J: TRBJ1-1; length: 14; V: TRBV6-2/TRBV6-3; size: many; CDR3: ASSYSPGQLNTEAF
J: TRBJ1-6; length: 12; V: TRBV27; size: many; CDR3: ASSFRAENSPLH
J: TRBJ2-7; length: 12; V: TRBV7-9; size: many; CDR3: ASSPKNAHYEQY
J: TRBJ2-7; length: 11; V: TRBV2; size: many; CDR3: ASQGLATYEQY
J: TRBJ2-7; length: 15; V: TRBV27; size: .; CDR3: ASSLTVLAGAPYEQY
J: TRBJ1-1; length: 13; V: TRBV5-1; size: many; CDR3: ASSPSGQDVAEAF
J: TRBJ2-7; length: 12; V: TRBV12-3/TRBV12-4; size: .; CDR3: ASSLFAGSYEQY
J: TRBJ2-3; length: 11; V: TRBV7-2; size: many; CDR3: ASRVVSTDTQY
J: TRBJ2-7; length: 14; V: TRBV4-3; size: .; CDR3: ASSQDSQGFTYEQY
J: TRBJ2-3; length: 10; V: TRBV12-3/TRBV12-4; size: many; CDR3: ASSLIGDTQY
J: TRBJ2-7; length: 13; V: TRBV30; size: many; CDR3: AWSVQASGSYEQY
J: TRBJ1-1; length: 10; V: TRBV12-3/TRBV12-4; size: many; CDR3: ASSLAGAEAF
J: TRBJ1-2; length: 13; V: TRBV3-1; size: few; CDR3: ASSGRTFANYGYT
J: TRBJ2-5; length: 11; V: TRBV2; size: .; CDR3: ASSGQGFETQY
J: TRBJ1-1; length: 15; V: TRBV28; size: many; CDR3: ASRGSGTGGPNAEAF
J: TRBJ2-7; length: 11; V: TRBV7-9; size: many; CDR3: ASTGGSSYEQY
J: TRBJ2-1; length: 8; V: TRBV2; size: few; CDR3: ASSDVVQF
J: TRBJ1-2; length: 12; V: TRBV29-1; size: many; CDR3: SVDMGTANYGYT
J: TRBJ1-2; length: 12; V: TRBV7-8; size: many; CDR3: ASSLGGQGAIGT
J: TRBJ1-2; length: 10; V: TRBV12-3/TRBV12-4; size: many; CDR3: ASSRRTSGYT
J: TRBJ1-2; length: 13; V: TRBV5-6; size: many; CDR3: ASSPTMSGAYGYT
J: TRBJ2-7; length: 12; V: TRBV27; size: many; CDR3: ASSLVSGESEQY
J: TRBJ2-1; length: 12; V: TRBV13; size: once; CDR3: ASSLGNGRLGQF
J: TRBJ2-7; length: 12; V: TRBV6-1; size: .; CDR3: ASSPETYTYEQY
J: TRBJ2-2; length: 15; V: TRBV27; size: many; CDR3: ASSPGSGRILGGELF
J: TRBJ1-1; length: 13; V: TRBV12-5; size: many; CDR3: ASGLGTGGGTEAF
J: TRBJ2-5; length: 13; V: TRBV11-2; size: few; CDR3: ASSKTQSSQETQY
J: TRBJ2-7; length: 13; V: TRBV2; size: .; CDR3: ASSETGNVNYEQY
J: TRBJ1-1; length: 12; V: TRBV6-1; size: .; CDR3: ASSEATVNTEAF
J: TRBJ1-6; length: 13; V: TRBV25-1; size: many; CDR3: ASSPDRGDNSPLH
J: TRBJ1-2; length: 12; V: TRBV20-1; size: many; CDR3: SARDSTANYGYT
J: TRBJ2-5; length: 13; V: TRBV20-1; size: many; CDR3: SAASGVAPQETQY